This passage covers 7 T cell receptor beta chains from one sample sequenced in a study of early T cells in non-severe SARS-CoV-2 infection. From the 5' RACE reads, TCRdb called clonotypes with MiXCR, one entry per CDR3 protein. The sample has about 67,000 distinct CDR3 sequences; 9% to 10% are singletons. The specimen comprised whole blood, sampled at baseline. Receptors were obtained from an adult who was a healthcare worker with PCR-confirmed SARS-CoV-2 infection or an uninfected control (not recorded which).

This clonotype has more than one count but fewer than ten. Just one base apart from a much larger clone, this may be a read error. The rearrangement uses TRBV4-2 and TRBJ2-1; the match to TRBD2 covers 12 bases. CDR3 length: 16 amino acids. Germline CDR1 is LGHNA and CDR2 is YNFKEQ. The V gene end was trimmed by 7 bases and the J gene end by 9 bases; junction bases not matched to a gene: 13. CDR3 bases: TGTGCCAGCAACCCGGCCCCGACTAGCGGGGGTAGTGAGCAGTTCTTC. It translates to CASNPAPTSGGSEQFF.

The chain uses TRBV6-5 and TRBJ1-2; D is unresolved. This CDR3 is built from 14 residues. Germline CDR1 reads MNHEY; CDR2 reads SVGAGI. The ends were cut back, 5 bases at V and 8 bases at J, with 18 bases in the middle. The CDR3, as DNA: TGTGCCAGCAGTAGAGAACGGGGATCCCTGGGCTACACCTTC. Its protein is CASSRERGSLGYTF.

In this sample, this clonotype turned up a few times. This chain joins TRBV10-2 and TRBJ2-2; D call uncertain. The CDR3 spans 14 residues. V was pared by 5 bases and J by 3 bases, with 10 bases between. The germline gives CDR1 WSHSY, CDR2 SAAADI. CDR3 DNA sequence: TGCGCCAGCAGTCCCCACCAGTACACCGGGGAGCTGTTTTTT. Its translation is CASSPHQYTGELFF.

This clonotype has a handful of counts. This chain connects TRBV29-1 to TRBJ2-3; TRBD1 aligns across 9 bases. The CDR3 totals 14 residues. Per germline, CDR1 SQVTM and CDR2 ANQGSEA. Trimming took 5 bases from V and 1 from J; bases not matched to a gene: 4. As DNA, the CDR3 is TGCAGCGTTACACAGGGGGCTGGCACAGATACGCAGTATTTT. This encodes CSVTQGAGTDTQYF.

This clonotype was counted a few times. The rearrangement links TRBV30 to TRBJ1-6, with a tentative D call TRBD1 (5 bases). There are 15 residues in the CDR3. Germline lookup yields CDR1 GTSNPN and CDR2 SVGIG (reference sequence). V was shortened by 2 bases and J by 5 bases, with 13 bases between the two germline ends. The CDR3 DNA is TGTGCCTGGAGTTCTTTGGGGCCGGATAATTCACCCCTCCACTTT. Its protein product is CAWSSLGPDNSPLHF.

This clonotype was observed at least ten times. The chain has TRBV20-1 and TRBJ2-1; 7 positions agree with TRBD2. The CDR3 covers 14 residues. CDR1 is DFQATT, CDR2 SNEGSKA, per germline (reference sequence). The V and J ends lost 6 bases and 7 bases, in that order; junction bases with no gene match: 12. This chain's CDR3 is CSASRGGPVNEQFF. In DNA, the CDR3 is TGCAGTGCCTCTAGGGGAGGGCCTGTTAATGAGCAGTTCTTC.

This clonotype was found many times. CDR3 nucleotide sequence: TGTGCCAGCTCACCCCTAGCGGGAGCGAACACCGGGGAGCTGTTTTTT. Protein sequence: CASSPLAGANTGELFF. This chain joins TRBV18 and TRBJ2-2, with TRBD2 matching over 10 bases. V shed 3 bases, J shed 0 bases, and the junction held 1 base outside the gene matches. The CDR3 covers 16 residues. Germline V gene sequence: CDR1 KGHSH, CDR2 LQKENI. The full variable domain, completed using reference TRBV18 and TRBJ2-2, is NAGVMQNPRHLVRRRGQEARLRCSPMKGHSHVYWYRQLPEEGLKFMVYLQKENIIDESGMPKERFSAEFPKEGPSILRIQQVVRGDSAAYFCASSPLAGANTGELFFGEGSRLTVL.